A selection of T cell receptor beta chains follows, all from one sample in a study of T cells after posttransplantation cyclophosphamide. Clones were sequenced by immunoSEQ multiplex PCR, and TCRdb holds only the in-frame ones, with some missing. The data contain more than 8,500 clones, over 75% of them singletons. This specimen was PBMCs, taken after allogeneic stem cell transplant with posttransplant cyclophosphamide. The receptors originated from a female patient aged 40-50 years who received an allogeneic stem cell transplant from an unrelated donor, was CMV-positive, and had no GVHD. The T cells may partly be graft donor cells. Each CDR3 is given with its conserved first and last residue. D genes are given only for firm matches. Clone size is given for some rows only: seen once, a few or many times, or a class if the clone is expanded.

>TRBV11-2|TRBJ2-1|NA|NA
CASSLGRNNEQFF
TGTGCCAGCAGCTTAGGCAGGAACAATGAGCAGTTCTTC
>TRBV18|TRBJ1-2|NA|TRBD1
CASSLGTGGSYGYTF
TGTGCCAGCTCACTGGGGACAGGGGGCTCCTATGGCTACACCTTC
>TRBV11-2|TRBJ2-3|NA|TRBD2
CASSLVKGTSGGEDTQYF
TGTGCCAGCAGCTTAGTCAAGGGGACTAGCGGGGGGGAGGATACGCAGTATTTT
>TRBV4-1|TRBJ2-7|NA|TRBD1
CASSQEGQATEQYF
TGCGCCAGCAGCCAAGAGGGACAGGCTACTGAGCAGTACTTC
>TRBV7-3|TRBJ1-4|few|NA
CASSPKTTNEKLFF
TGTGCCAGCAGCCCAAAAACAACTAATGAAAAACTGTTTTTT
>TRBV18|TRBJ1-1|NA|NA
CASSPNREGTEAFF
TGTGCCAGCTCACCTAACAGGGAAGGAACTGAAGCTTTCTTT
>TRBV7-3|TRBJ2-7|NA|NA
CASSPAGSYEQYF
TGTGCCAGCAGCCCCGCGGGGTCCTACGAGCAGTACTTC
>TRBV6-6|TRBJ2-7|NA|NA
CASKSRTATYEQYF
TGTGCCAGCAAATCGCGCACAGCCACCTACGAGCAGTACTTC
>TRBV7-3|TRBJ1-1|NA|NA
CASSPRAGVNTEAFF
TGTGCCAGCAGCCCAAGGGCAGGGGTGAACACTGAAGCTTTCTTT
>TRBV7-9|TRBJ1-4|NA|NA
CASSLSGLNEKLFF
TGTGCCAGCAGCTTATCAGGATTGAATGAAAAACTGTTTTTT
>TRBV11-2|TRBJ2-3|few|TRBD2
CASSRLAGNTDTQYF
TGTGCCAGCAGCCGGTTAGCGGGGAACACAGATACGCAGTATTTT
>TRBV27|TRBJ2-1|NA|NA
CASSTLGGQRKNGQFF
TGTGCCAGCAGTACCTTGGGGGGGCAGAGGAAGAATGGGCAGTTCTTC
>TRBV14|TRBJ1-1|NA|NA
CASSQALGRVGTEAFF
TGTGCCAGCAGCCAAGCGCTAGGCAGGGTGGGCACTGAAGCTTTCTTT
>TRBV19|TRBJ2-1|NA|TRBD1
CASTLHRGPNEQFF
TGTGCCAGTACCCTTCACAGGGGGCCGAATGAGCAGTTCTTC